The 20 T cell receptor beta chains listed next were all sequenced from one sample in a study of identical twins. TCRdb analysed the 5' RACE reads with MiXCR anew, one entry per CDR3 protein. The data contain about 240,000 distinct CDR3 sequences, over 9.5% of them seen just once; the ten biggest clones take up about 4.1%. Separately, the same data were catalogued under a study of yellow fever vaccine responses in identical twins.

The sequenced sample consisted of memory (CD45RO+) T cells sorted from blood. The origin of the receptors is a woman aged 18-30 years in good health.

The J gene is TRBJ1-2, the V gene TRBV3-1, with 9 bases fitting TRBD1. The CDR3 has 16 residues. Germline V lookup: CDR1 LGHDT, CDR2 YNNKEL (reference sequence). Losses at the gene ends were 3 bases for V and 8 bases for J; bases not matched to a gene: 13. The CDR3 protein is CASSHGGTGKYLGYTF. The DNA for the CDR3 is TGTGCCAGCAGCCACGGAGGGACAGGGAAATATTTGGGCTACACCTTC.

This clonotype was recorded a few times. This chain links TRBV6-5 with TRBJ2-3; possible D gene TRBD2, 5 bases. The V gene lost 0 bases and the J gene lost 7 bases, with 17 bases spanning the gap. CDR3 length: 16 residues. Germline CDR1 reads MNHEY; CDR2 reads SVGAGI. CDR3 DNA sequence: TGTGCCAGCAGTTACTCGGTCGCGGGCTTTCAGAATACGCAGTATTTT. Its translation: CASSYSVAGFQNTQYF.

The gene calls are TRBV10-1 and TRBJ2-1; 8 nucleotides line up with TRBD2. The CDR3 sequence is 15 residues long. Germline values: CDR1 WNHNN, CDR2 SYGVQD (reference sequence). The J segment lost 8 bases and the V segment lost 1 base, leaving 7 bases of the junction unmatched. The CDR3 here is CASSELEAGAYEQFF. For the CDR3, the DNA is TGCGCCAGCAGTGAGTTGGAAGCGGGAGCCTATGAGCAGTTCTTC.

This clonotype was recorded many times. The chain couples TRBV15 to TRBJ2-7, with TRBD2 as a possible D gene (5 bases). The V gene's germline CDR1 is LNHNV and CDR2 YYDKDF (reference sequence). V lost 5 bases, J lost 2 bases, and 16 bases lay in between. This CDR3 has 15 residues. Here the CDR3 reads CATSLRTDAPYEQYF. For the CDR3, the DNA is TGTGCCACCAGCCTCCGGACTGATGCTCCCTACGAGCAGTACTTC.

This clonotype was seen a single time. The chain employs TRBV7-3 and TRBJ2-3; TRBD1 agrees at 9 bases. CDR1 is SGHTA and CDR2 is FQGTGA in the germline V gene. Germline trimming cut 8 bases from V and 9 bases from J; bases unmatched to any gene: 12. The CDR3 runs 14 residues. CDR3 region: CASSRDRAEGTQYF. CDR3 in DNA: TGTGCCAGCTCCCGGGACAGGGCCGAAGGCACGCAGTATTTT. Using reference TRBV7-3 and TRBJ2-3 for the parts outside the CDR3, the full variable domain is GAGVSQTPSNKVTEKGKYVELRCDPISGHTALYWYRQSLGQGPEFLIYFQGTGAADDSGLPNDRFFAVRPEGSVSTLKIQRTERGDSAVYLCASSRDRAEGTQYFGPGTRLTVL.

Many counts were recorded for this clonotype. V usage is TRBV20-1 and J usage is TRBJ2-3; 9 bases are shared with TRBD2. The length of the CDR3 is 14 residues. Germline values: CDR1 DFQATT, CDR2 SNEGSKA (reference sequence). V lost 5 bases and J lost 6; bases outside the gene matches: 9. As DNA, the CDR3 is TGCAGTGCTTCTAGCGGGATGACCCCGGATACGCAGTATTTT. It yields the protein CSASSGMTPDTQYF.

This clonotype was counted many times. This chain uses TRBV3-1 with TRBJ1-2; no clear D gene. Germline V lookup: CDR1 LGHDT, CDR2 YNNKEL (reference sequence). Between the trimmed V and J ends, which lost 1 base and 6 bases, there was a span of 9 bases. This CDR3 is 13 amino acids long. The CDR3 DNA reads as TGTGCCAGCAGCCAAGTCGGAACAAATGGCTACACCTTC. Its translation is CASSQVGTNGYTF.

This clonotype was recorded a few times. This chain uses TRBV9 with TRBJ2-3; D remains ambiguous. The V end lost 0 bases, the J end lost 0 bases, and 11 bases lay between the germline ends. CDR1 is SGDLS and CDR2 is YYNGEE in the germline V gene. The CDR3 has 16 residues. The CDR3 sequence is CASSVESRSSTDTQYF. CDR3 bases: TGTGCCAGCAGCGTAGAAAGCAGGTCTAGCACAGATACGCAGTATTTT. Based on the CDR3 plus reference TRBV9 and TRBJ2-3, the full variable domain is DSGVTQTPKHLITATGQRVTLRCSPRSGDLSVYWYQQSLDQGLQFLIQYYNGEERAKGNILERFSAQQFPDLHSELNLSSLELGDSALYFCASSVESRSSTDTQYFGPGTRLTVL.

The rearrangement uses TRBV9 and TRBJ2-2; TRBD2 matches at 9 bases. Germline CDR1 and CDR2: SGDLS and YYNGEE. This CDR3 comprises 16 residues. The junction had 7 bases not matched to a gene; V was cut back by 4 bases and J by 3 bases. CDR3 region: CASSPRSGGYTGELFF. The CDR3 DNA sequence: TGTGCCAGCAGCCCACGAAGCGGGGGGTACACCGGGGAGCTGTTTTTT.

At least ten counts were recorded for this clonotype. The V and J genes are TRBV7-2 and TRBJ1-6; perhaps TRBD1 as D (6 bases). Germline V CDR1 and CDR2: SGHTA, FQGNSA. Trimming left V 4 bases short and J 7 bases short, with 20 bases between. This CDR3 is built from 17 residues. Written as DNA, the CDR3 is TGTGCCAGCAGCTCCATCGGGCGTGGGGGGCAAAATTCACCCCTCCACTTT. The encoded protein is CASSSIGRGGQNSPLHF.

The gene calls are TRBV20-1 and TRBJ2-6; D remains ambiguous. There are 14 residues in the CDR3. The germline V and J ends were trimmed by 2 bases and 4 bases, with 9 bases remaining between them. Germline V gene data show CDR1 as DFQATT and CDR2 as SNEGSKA (reference sequence). The CDR3 DNA is TGCAGTGCTAGAAGTATCCCCGGGGCCAACGTCCTGACTTTC. This codes for CSARSIPGANVLTF.

V is TRBV6-1 and J is TRBJ2-7; D is unclear. The CDR3 contains 13 residues. Trimming stripped 0 bases from V and 2 bases from J, with 5 bases between. Germline CDR1 reads MNHNS; CDR2 reads SASEGT. The CDR3: CASSEAQAYEQYF. The CDR3 DNA follows: TGTGCCAGCAGTGAAGCGCAGGCCTACGAGCAGTACTTC.

Concerning this clonotype itself: An end of the junction does not agree with germline; a read error may underlie this. The CDR3 region is CASSATSHF. The CDR3 DNA follows: TGTGCCAGCAGCGCTACCTCCCACTTC. The V gene is TRBV27, the J gene TRBJ2-5; no definite D call. Germline-derived CDR1 and CDR2 are MNHEY and SMNVEV (reference sequence). The CDR3 sequence is 9 residues long.

The V gene is TRBV5-1, the J gene TRBJ2-3; the match to TRBD2 covers 12 bases. V trimming: 4 bases; J trimming: 2 bases; junction bases outside the gene matches: 8. This CDR3 has 17 amino acids. Germline lookup yields CDR1 SGHRS and CDR2 YFSETQ. CDR3 protein: CASSKPGLAGFTDTQYF. CDR3 bases: TGCGCCAGCAGCAAACCTGGACTAGCGGGATTCACAGATACGCAGTATTTT.

This clonotype showed up many times. This chain uses TRBV12-3 or TRBV12-4 with TRBJ1-5; D not certain. CDR3 length: 15 amino acids. The V and J ends lost 5 bases and 5 bases respectively, with 16 bases between them. CDR3 sequence: CASSQMGKRDQPQHF. CDR3 nucleotides: TGTGCCAGCAGTCAGATGGGGAAGAGGGATCAGCCCCAGCATTTT.

V and J are TRBV5-1 and TRBJ2-7, with D perhaps matching TRBD2 (6 bases). V was cut by 5 bases and J by 0 bases, with 12 bases left in between. Germline CDR1 SGHRS, CDR2 YFSETQ. The length of the CDR3 is 14 residues. The CDR3 DNA sequence: TGCGCCAGCAGATATAGCGGTCTCTCCTACGAGCAGTACTTC. It codes for CASRYSGLSYEQYF.

This clonotype was seen at least ten times. V is TRBV28 and J is TRBJ2-7, with a tentative D call TRBD1 (5 bases). Trimming took off 7 bases at V and 0 bases at J, with 16 bases between the two ends. This CDR3 has 15 residues. Germline V lookup: CDR1 MDHEN, CDR2 SYDVKM. The CDR3 reads CASTYGAFNSYEQYF. The CDR3 DNA sequence: TGTGCCAGCACCTATGGGGCTTTTAACTCCTACGAGCAGTACTTC.

This clonotype was observed a handful of times. The chain uses TRBV7-2 and TRBJ2-3; D may be TRBD1 or TRBD2 (5 bases each). In germline, CDR1 is SGHTA, CDR2 FQGNSA. This CDR3 is 13 amino acids long. With 5 bases removed from V and 4 bases from J, the gap between germline ends came to 10 bases. CDR3 protein: CASSRDLADTQYF. The CDR3 DNA reads TGTGCCAGCAGCAGGGACCTTGCAGATACGCAGTATTTT.

V gene TRBV3-1 combines with J gene TRBJ2-2; D is ambiguous. V shed 3 bases and J shed 1 base, with 9 bases lying between them. This CDR3 region has 15 residues. Germline assignment: CDR1 LGHDT and CDR2 YNNKEL (reference sequence). CDR3 protein: CASSHGGLNTGELFF. The CDR3 DNA sequence: TGTGCCAGCAGCCACGGCGGTCTGAACACCGGGGAGCTGTTTTTT.

This clonotype was counted only a few times. CDR3 DNA: TGTGCCTGGACTCCGGGACAGCGAGACAATCAGCCCCAGCATTTT. The encoded protein is CAWTPGQRDNQPQHF. This sequence joins TRBV30 and TRBJ1-5; 7 bases agree with TRBD1. V gave up 4 bases and J gave up 3 bases; unmatched junction bases: 9. This CDR3 contains 15 residues. Germline CDR1 GTSNPN, CDR2 SVGIG (reference sequence).